These 18 T cell receptor beta chains were all obtained from the same sample, sequenced in a study of CD8+ T cells in alopecia areata. Indicated treatment: oral pan-JAK inhibitor, 5-10 mg twice daily. Reverse transcribed after extraction, RNA yielded cDNA as the sequencing template. TCRdb's copy holds only in-frame clones and misses some; the assay was immunoSEQ multiplex PCR. Of about 140,000 clones in the sample, approximately 86% were seen once. The specimen was CD8+ T cells sorted from blood, collected at week 4, from a patient treated with tofacitinib. Source of these receptors: a human donor with alopecia areata.

This chain links TRBV7-9 with TRBJ2-2; no clear D gene. This CDR3 spans 15 amino acids. V shed 4 bases and J shed 6 bases, with 15 bases lying between them. Germline-derived CDR1 and CDR2 are SEHNR and FQNEAQ (reference sequence). In DNA, the CDR3 is TGTGCCAGCAGCTCCGGAACCAGACCCGCCGGGGAGCTGTTTTTT. Translated, it gives CASSSGTRPAGELFF.

The CDR3 loop reads CASSRGGTWDEQYF. The DNA of the CDR3 is TGTGCCAGCAGTCGGGGGGGCACTTGGGACGAGCAGTACTTC. This chain links TRBV25-1 with TRBJ2-7; 8 bases agree with TRBD2. The ends lost 5 bases at V and 5 bases at J; junction bases unmatched: 8. The CDR3 is made up of 14 amino acids. Germline CDR1 is MGHDK and CDR2 is SYGVNS.

Here the CDR3 DNA reads TGTGCCTGGAGTGAGACAGGCCCCTACGAGCAGTACTTC. Translating gives CAWSETGPYEQYF. The chain links TRBV30 to TRBJ2-7; D is perhaps TRBD1 (6 bases). Germline CDR1 reads GTSNPN; CDR2 reads SVGIG (reference sequence). The length of the CDR3 is 13 residues. V lost 1 base and J lost 2, with 9 bases in between.

The V gene is TRBV5-6, the J gene TRBJ2-5; perhaps TRBD2 as D (6 bases). V was cut by 10 bases and J by 5 bases, with 15 bases left in between. The length of the CDR3 is 12 residues. Germline CDR1 SGHDT, CDR2 YYEEEE. In DNA form, the CDR3 reads TGTGCCGCTAGCGCCGAAGGGGAGACCCAGTACTTC. Its translation: CAASAEGETQYF. The whole variable domain, remainder taken from reference TRBV5-6 and TRBJ2-5, is DAGVTQSPTHLIKTRGQQVTLRCSPKSGHDTVSWYQQALGQGPQFIFQYYEEEERQRGNFPDRFSGHQFPNYSSELNVNALLLGDSALYLCAASAEGETQYFGPGTRLLVL.

V is TRBV9 and J is TRBJ2-3; tentatively, D is TRBD2 (5 bases). The CDR3 runs to 15 residues. Germline lookup yields CDR1 SGDLS and CDR2 YYNGEE. V lost 4 bases, J lost 0 bases, and 12 bases lay in between. The CDR3 bases are TGTGCCAGCAGCCAGAGCGGTTCTAGCACAGATACGCAGTATTTT. This translates into CASSQSGSSTDTQYF.

J is TRBJ1-1 and V is TRBV27, with 7 bases fitting TRBD1. This CDR3 is built from 14 residues. V gave up 9 bases and J gave up 0 bases; unmatched junction bases: 7. In germline, CDR1 is MNHEY, CDR2 SMNVEV (reference sequence). Here the CDR3 DNA reads TGTGCCAGTAAGCCCGGACAGGTGAACACTGAAGCTTTCTTT. Translated, it gives CASKPGQVNTEAFF.

The genes are TRBV15 and TRBJ2-1, with D possibly being TRBD2 (6 bases). The V and J ends lost 8 bases and 3 bases respectively, with 23 bases between them. Germline-derived CDR1 and CDR2 are LNHNV and YYDKDF (reference sequence). The CDR3 runs 17 residues. The CDR3 bases are TGTGCCACCGCCGGATCGCTTGATAGCGGATACTACAATGAGCAGTTCTTC. Its protein product is CATAGSLDSGYYNEQFF.

Details on this clone: Additional DNA sequences in this sample encode the identical CDR3. The chain has TRBV29-1 and TRBJ1-1; D is unresolved. The CDR3 runs to 12 residues. The V and J ends lost 3 bases and 4 bases respectively, with 9 bases between them. The V gene's germline CDR1 is SQVTM and CDR2 ANQGSEA. CDR3 amino acids: CSVESGSTEAFF. The CDR3 DNA reads TGCAGCGTTGAGTCCGGGAGCACTGAAGCTTTCTTT.

The gene calls are TRBV25-1 and TRBJ2-1; D perhaps matches TRBD1 (6 bases). CDR3 size: 14 residues. In germline, CDR1 is MGHDK, CDR2 SYGVNS. Trimming took 6 bases from V and 0 from J, leaving 9 bases between them. The CDR3 sequence is CASSRGSSYNEQFF. CDR3 in DNA: TGTGCCAGCAGCAGGGGTAGCTCCTACAATGAGCAGTTCTTC.

This sequence joins TRBV10-3 and TRBJ2-1, with 8 bases lining up with TRBD2. The length of the CDR3 is 13 residues. J was trimmed by 8 bases and V by 8 bases; bases with no gene match: 8. Germline lookup yields CDR1 ENHRY and CDR2 SYGVKD. The CDR3 spells CAIHPGGPDEQFF. The CDR3 bases are TGTGCCATCCACCCGGGAGGGCCAGATGAGCAGTTCTTC.

The CDR3 DNA reads as TGTGCCAGCAGATGGTCAGATACGCAGTATTTT. Protein: CASRWSDTQYF. The chain carries TRBV2 and TRBJ2-3; D remains ambiguous. In germline, CDR1 is SNHLY, CDR2 FYNNEI. The V and J ends lost 6 bases and 4 bases respectively, with 5 bases between them. This CDR3 has 11 amino acids.

The chain has TRBV4-1 and TRBJ2-7; unclear D gene. Trimming stripped 6 bases from V and 5 bases from J, with 17 bases between. The CDR3 is 14 amino acids. CDR1 MGHRA and CDR2 YSYEKL come from the germline V gene. CDR3: CASSPSSMKDEQYF. CDR3 DNA sequence: TGCGCCAGCAGTCCAAGTTCAATGAAGGACGAGCAGTACTTC.

The chain is built from TRBV9 and TRBJ1-1; tentatively, D is TRBD1 (5 bases). Germline V CDR1 and CDR2: SGDLS, YYNGEE. The length of the CDR3 is 15 residues. With 0 bases removed from V and 4 bases from J, the gap between germline ends came to 13 bases. CDR3 bases: TGTGCCAGCAGCGTAGGCGGGGGTATAAGCACTGAAGCTTTCTTT. Residues: CASSVGGGISTEAFF.

This clone was counted between two and nine times. V gene TRBV6-6 combines with J gene TRBJ2-4; 7 positions match TRBD2. Per the germline V gene, CDR1 is MNHNY and CDR2 is SVGAGI (reference sequence). The CDR3 is 16 amino acids. After removal of 2 bases from V and 2 bases from J, the junction contained 6 bases not matched to a gene. The CDR3, as DNA: TGTGCCAGCAGTTACACGGGAGGTGTACCCAAAAACATTCAGTACTTC. Translated, it gives CASSYTGGVPKNIQYF.

The chain carries TRBV9 and TRBJ2-5, with D possibly matching TRBD2 (5 bases). The CDR3 runs to 14 residues. Germline assignment: CDR1 SGDLS and CDR2 YYNGEE. Deletions cut 4 bases from V and 1 base from J, with 11 bases between. CDR3 nucleotide sequence: TGTGCCAGCAGCCCCCGGGATCTCCAAGAGACCCAGTACTTC. This gives the protein CASSPRDLQETQYF. The full variable domain, its missing parts supplied by reference TRBV9 and TRBJ2-5, is DSGVTQTPKHLITATGQRVTLRCSPRSGDLSVYWYQQSLDQGLQFLIQYYNGEERAKGNILERFSAQQFPDLHSELNLSSLELGDSALYFCASSPRDLQETQYFGPGTRLLVL.

For the CDR3, the DNA is TGTGCCAGCAGTGAAGGCCTAGCTGTCACAGATACGCAGTATTTT. Amino acids: CASSEGLAVTDTQYF. The chain has TRBV2 and TRBJ2-3; a possible D gene is TRBD2 (5 bases). From germline, CDR1 is SNHLY and CDR2 FYNNEI. V gave up 1 base and J gave up 2 bases, with 10 bases separating them. CDR3 length equals 15 residues. The full variable domain, its missing parts supplied by reference TRBV2 and TRBJ2-3, is EPEVTQTPSHQVTQMGQEVILRCVPISNHLYFYWYRQILGQKVEFLVSFYNNEISEKSEIFDDQFSVERPDGSNFTLKIRSTKLEDSAMYFCASSEGLAVTDTQYFGPGTRLTVL.

The chain is built from TRBV18 and TRBJ2-7; 9 bases line up with TRBD1. Unmatched junction bases numbered 6, after V lost 2 bases and J lost 1 base. The CDR3 loop spans 16 amino acids. CDR1 and CDR2 from the germline V gene are KGHSH and LQKENI. In DNA form, the CDR3 reads TGTGCCAGCTCACCAGGGGCAGGACAGGGGTCCTACGAGCAGTACTTC. It specifies CASSPGAGQGSYEQYF.

V and J are TRBV5-4 and TRBJ2-7; D may correspond to TRBD1 or TRBD2 (6 bases each). CDR1 and CDR2 (germline): SGHNT, YYREEE (reference sequence). The V end was cut by 0 bases, the J end by 3 bases, with 10 bases between. The CDR3 covers 14 residues. The CDR3 nucleotides are TGTGCCAGCAGCTTGGGAAGGGGGGACTACGAGCAGTACTTC. Translating it yields CASSLGRGDYEQYF.